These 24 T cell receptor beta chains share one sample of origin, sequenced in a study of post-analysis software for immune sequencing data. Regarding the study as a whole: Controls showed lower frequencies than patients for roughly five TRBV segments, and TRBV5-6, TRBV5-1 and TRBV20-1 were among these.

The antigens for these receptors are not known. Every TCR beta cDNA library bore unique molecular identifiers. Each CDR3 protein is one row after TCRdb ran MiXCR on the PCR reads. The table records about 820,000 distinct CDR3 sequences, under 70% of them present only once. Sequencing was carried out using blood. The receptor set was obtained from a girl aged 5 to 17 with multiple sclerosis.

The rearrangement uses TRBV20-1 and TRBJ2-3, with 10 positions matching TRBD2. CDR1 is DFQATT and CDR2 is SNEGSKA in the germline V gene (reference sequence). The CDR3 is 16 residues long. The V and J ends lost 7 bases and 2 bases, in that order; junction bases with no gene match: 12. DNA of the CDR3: TGCAGTGTTCGAGTAAAACTAGCGGGGTTCACAGATACGCAGTATTTT. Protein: CSVRVKLAGFTDTQYF.

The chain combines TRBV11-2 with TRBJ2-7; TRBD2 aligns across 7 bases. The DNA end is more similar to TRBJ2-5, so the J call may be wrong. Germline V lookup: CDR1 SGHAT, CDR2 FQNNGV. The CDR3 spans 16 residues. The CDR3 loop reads CASSLDQLASWATQYF. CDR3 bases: TGTGCCAGCAGCTTAGACCAACTAGCGTCATGGGCGACCCAGTACTTC.

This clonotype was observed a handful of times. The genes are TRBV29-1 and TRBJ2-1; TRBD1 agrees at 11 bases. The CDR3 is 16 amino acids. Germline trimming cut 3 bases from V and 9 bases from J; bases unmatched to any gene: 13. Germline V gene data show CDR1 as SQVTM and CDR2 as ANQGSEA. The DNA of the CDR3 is TGCAGCGTTGACCGGCGGACAGGGGGCGCAAAGGGTGAGCAGTTCTTC. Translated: CSVDRRTGGAKGEQFF.

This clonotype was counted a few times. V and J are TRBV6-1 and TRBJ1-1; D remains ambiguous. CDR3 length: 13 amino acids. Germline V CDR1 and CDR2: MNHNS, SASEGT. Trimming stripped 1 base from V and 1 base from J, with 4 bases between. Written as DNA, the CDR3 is TGTGCCAGCAGTGAAGGACGGAACACTGAAGCTTTCTTT. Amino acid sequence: CASSEGRNTEAFF.

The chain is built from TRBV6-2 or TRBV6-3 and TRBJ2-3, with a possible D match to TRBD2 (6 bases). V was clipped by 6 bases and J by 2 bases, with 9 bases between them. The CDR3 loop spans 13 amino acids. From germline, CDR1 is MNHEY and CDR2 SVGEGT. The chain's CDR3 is CASRDYSTDTQYF. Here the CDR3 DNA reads TGTGCCAGCAGGGACTATTCCACAGATACGCAGTATTTT.

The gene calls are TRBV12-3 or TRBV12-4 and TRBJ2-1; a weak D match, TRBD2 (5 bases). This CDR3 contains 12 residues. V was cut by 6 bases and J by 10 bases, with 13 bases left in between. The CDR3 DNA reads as TGTGCCAGCAGCGCCATGAGGGAGGAGCAGTTCTTC. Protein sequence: CASSAMREEQFF.

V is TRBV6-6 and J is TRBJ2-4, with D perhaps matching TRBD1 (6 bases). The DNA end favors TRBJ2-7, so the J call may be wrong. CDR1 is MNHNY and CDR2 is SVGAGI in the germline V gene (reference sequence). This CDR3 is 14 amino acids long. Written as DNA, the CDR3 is TGTGCCAGCCTGGGGGCTGACACTACCTACGAGCAGTACTTC. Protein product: CASLGADTTYEQYF.

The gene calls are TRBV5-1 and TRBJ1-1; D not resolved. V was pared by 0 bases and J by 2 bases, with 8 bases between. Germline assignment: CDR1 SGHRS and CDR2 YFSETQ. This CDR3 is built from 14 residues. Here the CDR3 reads CASSLASINTEAFF. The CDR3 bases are TGCGCCAGCAGCTTGGCCAGTATTAACACTGAAGCTTTCTTT.

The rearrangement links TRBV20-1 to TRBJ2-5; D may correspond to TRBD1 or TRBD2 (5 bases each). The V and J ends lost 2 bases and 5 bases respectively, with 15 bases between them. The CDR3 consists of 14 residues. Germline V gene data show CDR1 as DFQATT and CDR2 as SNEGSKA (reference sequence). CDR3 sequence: CSARRGPRLETQYF. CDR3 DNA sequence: TGCAGTGCTAGACGGGGACCCAGGCTGGAGACCCAGTACTTC.

This CDR3 is CASSKGGLAGAGYYEQYF. DNA of the CDR3: TGTGCCAGCAGCAAAGGGGGACTAGCGGGAGCAGGATACTACGAGCAGTACTTC. The chain has TRBV21-1 and TRBJ2-7; TRBD2 is taken as the D call from the table, unchecked against the DNA. TRBV21-1 is classified as a pseudogene. This CDR3 has 18 residues.

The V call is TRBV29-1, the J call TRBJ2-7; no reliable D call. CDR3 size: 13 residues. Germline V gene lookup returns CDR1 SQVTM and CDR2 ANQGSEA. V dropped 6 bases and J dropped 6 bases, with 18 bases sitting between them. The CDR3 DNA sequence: TGCAGCGTGGCAGCCGGGTCCCTGGGCGAGCAGTACTTC. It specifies CSVAAGSLGEQYF.

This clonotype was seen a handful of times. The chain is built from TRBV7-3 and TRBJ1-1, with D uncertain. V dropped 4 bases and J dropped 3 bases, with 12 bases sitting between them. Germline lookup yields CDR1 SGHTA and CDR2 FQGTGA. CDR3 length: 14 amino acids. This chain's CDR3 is CASSWAGEHTEAFF. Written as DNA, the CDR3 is TGTGCCAGCAGCTGGGCTGGGGAACACACTGAAGCTTTCTTT.

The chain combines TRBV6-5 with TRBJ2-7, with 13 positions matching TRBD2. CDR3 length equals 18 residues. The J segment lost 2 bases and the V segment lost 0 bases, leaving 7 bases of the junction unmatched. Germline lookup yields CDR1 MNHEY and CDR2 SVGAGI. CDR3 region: CASSYSLLAGGNPYEQYF. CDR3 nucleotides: TGTGCCAGCAGTTACTCGTTACTAGCGGGAGGGAACCCCTACGAGCAGTACTTC.

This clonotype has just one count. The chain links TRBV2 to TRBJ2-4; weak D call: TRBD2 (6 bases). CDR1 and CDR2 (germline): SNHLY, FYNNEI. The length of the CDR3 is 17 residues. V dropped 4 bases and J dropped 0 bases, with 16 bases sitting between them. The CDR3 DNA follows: TGTGCCAGCAGTGCACCCGTGAACGGGGGAGCCAAAAACATTCAGTACTTC. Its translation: CASSAPVNGGAKNIQYF. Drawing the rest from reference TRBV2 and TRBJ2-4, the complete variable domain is EPEVTQTPSHQVTQMGQEVILRCVPISNHLYFYWYRQILGQKVEFLVSFYNNEISEKSEIFDDQFSVERPDGSNFTLKIRSTKLEDSAMYFCASSAPVNGGAKNIQYFGAGTRLSVL.

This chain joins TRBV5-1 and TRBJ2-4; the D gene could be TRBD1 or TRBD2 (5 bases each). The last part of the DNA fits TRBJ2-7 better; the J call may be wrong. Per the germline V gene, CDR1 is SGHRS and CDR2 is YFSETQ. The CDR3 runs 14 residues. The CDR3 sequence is CASSADWGRDEQYF. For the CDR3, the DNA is TGCGCCAGCAGCGCGGACTGGGGCAGGGACGAGCAGTACTTC.

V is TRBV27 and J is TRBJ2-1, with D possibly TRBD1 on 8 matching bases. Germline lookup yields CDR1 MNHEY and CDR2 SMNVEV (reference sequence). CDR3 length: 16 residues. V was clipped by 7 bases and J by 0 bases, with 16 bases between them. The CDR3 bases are TGTGCCAGCATCTCAACAGGGGGGGCCTCCTACAATGAGCAGTTCTTC. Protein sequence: CASISTGGASYNEQFF.

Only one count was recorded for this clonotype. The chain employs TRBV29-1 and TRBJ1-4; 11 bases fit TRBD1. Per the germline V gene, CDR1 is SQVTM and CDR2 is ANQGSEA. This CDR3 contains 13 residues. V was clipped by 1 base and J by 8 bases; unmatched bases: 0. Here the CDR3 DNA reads TGCAGCGTTGAAGGGACAGGGGGCGAAAAACTGTTTTTT. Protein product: CSVEGTGGEKLFF.

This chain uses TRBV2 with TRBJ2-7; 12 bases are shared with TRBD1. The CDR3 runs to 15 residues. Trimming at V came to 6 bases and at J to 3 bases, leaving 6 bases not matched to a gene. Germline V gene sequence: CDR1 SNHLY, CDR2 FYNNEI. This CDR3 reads CASSTGTGGIYEQYF. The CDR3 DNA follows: TGTGCCAGCAGCACCGGGACAGGGGGCATCTACGAGCAGTACTTC.

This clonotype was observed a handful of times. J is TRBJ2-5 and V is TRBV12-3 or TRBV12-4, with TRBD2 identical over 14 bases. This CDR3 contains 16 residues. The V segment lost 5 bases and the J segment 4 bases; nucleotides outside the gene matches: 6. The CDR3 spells CASSPGLAGEGETQYF. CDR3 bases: TGTGCCAGCAGTCCGGGACTAGCGGGGGAGGGAGAGACCCAGTACTTC.

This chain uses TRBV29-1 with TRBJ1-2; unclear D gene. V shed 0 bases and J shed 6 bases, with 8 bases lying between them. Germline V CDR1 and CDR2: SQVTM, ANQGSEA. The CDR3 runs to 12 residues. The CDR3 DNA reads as TGCAGCGTTGAAGATCCTAGTAATGGCTACACCTTC. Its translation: CSVEDPSNGYTF. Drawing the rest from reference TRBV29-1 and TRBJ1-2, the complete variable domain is SAVISQKPSRDICQRGTSLTIQCQVDSQVTMMFWYRQQPGQSLTLIATANQGSEATYESGFVIDKFPISRPNLTFSTLTVSNMSPEDSSIYLCSVEDPSNGYTFGSGTRLTVV.

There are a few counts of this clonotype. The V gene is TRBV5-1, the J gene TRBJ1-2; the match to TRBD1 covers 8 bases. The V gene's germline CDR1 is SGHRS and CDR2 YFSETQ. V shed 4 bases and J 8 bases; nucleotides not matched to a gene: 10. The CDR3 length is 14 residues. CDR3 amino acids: CASSTGQGSYGYTF. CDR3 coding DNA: TGCGCCAGCAGCACCGGACAGGGTAGTTACGGCTACACCTTC.

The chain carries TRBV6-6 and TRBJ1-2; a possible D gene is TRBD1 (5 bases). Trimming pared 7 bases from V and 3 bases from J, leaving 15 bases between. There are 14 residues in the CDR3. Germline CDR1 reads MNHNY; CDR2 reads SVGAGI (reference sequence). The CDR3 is CASTPGQNYYGYTF. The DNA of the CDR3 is TGTGCCAGCACCCCGGGGCAGAATTACTATGGCTACACCTTC.

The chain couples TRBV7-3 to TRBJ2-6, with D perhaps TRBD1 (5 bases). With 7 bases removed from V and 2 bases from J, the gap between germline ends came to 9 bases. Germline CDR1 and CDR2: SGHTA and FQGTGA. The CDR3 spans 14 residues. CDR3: CASIQVPGANVLTF. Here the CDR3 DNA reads TGTGCCAGCATACAGGTCCCTGGGGCCAACGTCCTGACTTTC.

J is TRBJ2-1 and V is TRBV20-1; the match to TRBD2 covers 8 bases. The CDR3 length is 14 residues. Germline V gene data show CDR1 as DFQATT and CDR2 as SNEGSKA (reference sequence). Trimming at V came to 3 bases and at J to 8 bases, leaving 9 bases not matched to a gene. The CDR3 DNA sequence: TGCAGTGCTAGGCGGCTAGCGGGTGTCGATGAGCAGTTCTTC. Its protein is CSARRLAGVDEQFF.